This T cell receptor (beta chain) derives from a study of blood T cells in healthy people across ages. Study summary: Capturing about one barcoded beta molecule per two T cells was achieved by template switching. Findings of the study overall: Aged donors had fewer naive CD4+ cells and lower diversity than long-lived donors. TCR beta diversity was tightly associated with the proportion of naive T cells.

Total RNA amounts of at least 6 micrograms were extracted per sample. As regards this clonotype: Its antigen is as yet unknown.

With a J-beta primer mix and a sample-barcoded 5' primer, a second PCR ran roughly 7 to 11 cycles. TCRdb used MiXCR to reprocess the 5' RACE reads, holding one entry per CDR3 protein. The sample lists around 780,000 distinct CDR3 sequences; more than 55% were seen once. V was cut by 0 bases and J by 4 bases, with 10 bases left in between. Germline CDR1 is LNHNV and CDR2 is YYDKDF (reference sequence). This CDR3 region has 15 residues. The rearrangement links TRBV15 to TRBJ2-4; D not resolved. Sequenced material: blood. The receptor was derived from a man between 35 and 55 years old in good health. In DNA, the CDR3 is TGTGCCACCAGCAGAGATCTGGCAGTAAAAAACATTCAGTACTTC. Its translation is CATSRDLAVKNIQYF.